This TCR beta chain was profiled in a study of blood T cells in healthy people across ages. CDR3 size: 14 residues. Germline V gene data show CDR1 as SGHDN and CDR2 as FVKESK. Trimming took 7 bases from V and 1 from J, leaving 13 bases between them. The use of a sample-barcoded 5' primer and a J-beta primer mix characterized a second PCR of about 6 to 12 cycles. TCRdb reprocessed the 5' RACE reads with MiXCR, giving one entry per CDR3 protein. The table includes 800,000 to 950,000 distinct CDR3 sequences, 25% to 30% detected once. These data also featured in a second study, about T cells of mothers and their children.

The sequenced sample was blood. This clonotype was sampled from a middle-aged woman in good health. This sequence joins TRBV14 and TRBJ1-1; D unclear. The CDR3 is CASKTINPNTEAFF. The CDR3, as DNA: TGTGCCAGCAAAACGATTAACCCGAACACTGAAGCTTTCTTT.